This T cell receptor (beta chain) stems from a study of OX40 agonist ivuxolimab in advanced cancers. Study in general: Across the patients, intravenous ivuxolimab was delivered every 2 weeks at 0.01 to 10 mg/kg. Hepatocellular carcinoma, melanoma, renal cell or head and neck cancer affected the dose-escalation patients. Patients were roughly 83% male with ages roughly 23 to 85, mean about 60. Study results and caveats: More expanded clones were seen, on average, in CD8+ T cells than in CD4+.

Remarks on this clone: What it binds is unknown.

The CDR3 spans 15 residues. In germline, CDR1 is MDHEN, CDR2 SYDVKM. J lost 2 bases, V lost 6 bases, and 8 bases had no gene match. Repertoires were generated with immunoSEQ multiplex PCR, while TCRdb's copy carries only in-frame clones and drops some. The sample lists about 53,000 clones; approximately 86% were seen once. The material sequenced was CD4+ or CD8+ T cells sorted from blood, taken in a trial of the OX40 agonist ivuxolimab. V and J are TRBV28 and TRBJ2-7, with 9 bases aligning to TRBD1. The TCR comes from an adult with an advanced solid tumor such as melanoma, head and neck, liver or kidney cancer. The CDR3 loop is CASRGQGPPTYEQYF. DNA of the CDR3: TGTGCCAGCAGGGGACAGGGTCCCCCTACCTACGAGCAGTACTTC.